The 30 T cell receptor beta chains below come from one sample, sequenced in a study of OX40 agonist ivuxolimab in advanced cancers. Sequencing used immunoSEQ multiplex PCR; TCRdb keeps in-frame clones, though not all of them. The sample lists roughly 40,000 clones; around 84% were seen once. The sample was CD4+ or CD8+ T cells sorted from blood, taken in a trial of the OX40 agonist ivuxolimab. The receptor set was obtained from an adult with an advanced solid tumor such as melanoma, head and neck, liver or kidney cancer.

The chain combines TRBV4-3 with TRBJ1-1; D gene unclear. V lost 4 bases to trimming and J lost 1 base, with 7 bases between them. CDR3 length: 13 amino acids. In germline, CDR1 is LGHNA, CDR2 YSLEER. The CDR3 protein is CASSRGWNTEAFF. The CDR3 region has the DNA TGCGCCAGCAGCCGAGGTTGGAACACTGAAGCTTTCTTT.

V usage is TRBV9 and J usage is TRBJ2-6, with D unclear. Per germline, CDR1 SGDLS and CDR2 YYNGEE. The CDR3 runs to 14 residues. Trimming stripped 2 bases from V and 0 bases from J, with 3 bases between. Here the CDR3 reads CASSVNSGANVLTF. In DNA form, the CDR3 reads TGTGCCAGCAGCGTCAACTCTGGGGCCAACGTCCTGACTTTC.

The chain recombines TRBV2 with TRBJ2-3; 15 bases match TRBD2. CDR1 SNHLY and CDR2 FYNNEI come from the germline V gene. Trimming removed 5 bases from V and 6 bases from J; junction bases left unmatched: 9. The CDR3 runs 17 residues. CDR3 sequence: CASSPRTSGGAGDTQYF. The CDR3 DNA is TGTGCCAGCAGTCCTCGGACTAGCGGGGGGGCCGGGGATACGCAGTATTTT.

The rearrangement links TRBV11-2 to TRBJ2-7, with TRBD1 identical over 8 bases. This CDR3 region has 15 residues. Germline trimming cut 5 bases from V and 6 bases from J; bases unmatched to any gene: 12. CDR1 and CDR2 (germline): SGHAT, FQNNGV. The CDR3 nucleotides are TGTGCCAGCAGCCCCCGGACAGGGAATTACCGCGAGCAGTACTTC. It specifies CASSPRTGNYREQYF.

This sequence joins TRBV14 and TRBJ1-2; possible D gene TRBD1, 5 bases. CDR1 is SGHDN, CDR2 FVKESK, per germline. The CDR3 totals 13 residues. Between the trimmed V and J ends, which lost 5 bases and 2 bases, there was a span of 9 bases. This CDR3 is CASSSGANYGYTF. DNA for the CDR3: TGTGCCAGCAGCTCCGGGGCAAACTATGGCTACACCTTC.

The chain couples TRBV5-1 to TRBJ2-3, with D perhaps assigned TRBD1 or TRBD2 (5 bases each). V was cut by 2 bases and J by 0 bases, with 10 bases left in between. Looked up from germline, CDR1 is SGHRS and CDR2 is YFSETQ. The CDR3 runs 15 residues. CDR3 in DNA: TGCGCCAGCAGCTTCGGGGACCCCAGCACAGATACGCAGTATTTT. It yields the protein CASSFGDPSTDTQYF.

Only a few counts were recorded for this clone. The chain couples TRBV6-6 to TRBJ1-1, with 7 bases aligning to TRBD1. This CDR3 has 14 residues. Unmatched junction bases numbered 5, after V lost 3 bases and J lost 4 bases. Germline V gene data show CDR1 as MNHNY and CDR2 as SVGAGI (reference sequence). The chain's CDR3 is CASSYPGQSTEAFF. In nucleotides, the CDR3 is TGTGCCAGCAGTTATCCGGGACAGAGCACTGAAGCTTTCTTT.

DNA for the CDR3: TGTGCCAGCAGCTTCCAGGGCGGGGAAGAGACCCAGTACTTC. It encodes CASSFQGGEETQYF. The rearrangement uses TRBV7-7 and TRBJ2-5, with D perhaps matching TRBD2 (6 bases). Trimming shortened V by 3 bases and J by 3 bases, and 11 bases separated the two germline ends. Per the germline V gene, CDR1 is SSHAT and CDR2 is FNYEAQ (reference sequence). The CDR3 contains 14 residues.

The chain combines TRBV7-8 with TRBJ1-3; D call uncertain. Trimming pared 7 bases from V and 6 bases from J, leaving 13 bases between. There are 13 residues in the CDR3. CDR1 is SGHVS and CDR2 is FQNEAQ in the germline V gene. This CDR3 reads CASTPGLVNTIYF. CDR3 coding DNA: TGTGCCAGCACCCCGGGCCTTGTAAACACCATATATTTT.

CDR3 protein: CASSPLIRGAEGQPQHF. The CDR3, as DNA: TGTGCCAGCAGTCCGTTAATCAGGGGGGCCGAGGGTCAGCCCCAGCATTTT. The chain uses TRBV28 and TRBJ1-5, with TRBD1 matching 7 bases. Germline loops: CDR1 MDHEN, CDR2 SYDVKM. This CDR3 has 17 amino acids. Trimming cost V 5 bases and J 6 bases; bases outside gene matches: 16.

Concerning this clone: The same CDR3 is also encoded by other DNA sequences in this sample. The chain has TRBV11-3 and TRBJ2-7; 7 bases align to TRBD2. The CDR3 sequence is 12 residues long. With 6 bases clipped from V and 4 bases from J, the junction kept 3 bases outside the gene matches. The germline gives CDR1 SGHNT, CDR2 YENEEA. The CDR3 is CASSPGGYEQYF. CDR3 bases: TGTGCCAGCAGTCCCGGGGGGTACGAGCAGTACTTC.

This sequence joins TRBV5-1 and TRBJ1-5; the D gene is possibly TRBD1 (6 bases). Germline V gene lookup returns CDR1 SGHRS and CDR2 YFSETQ. This CDR3 spans 15 amino acids. V was shortened by 0 bases and J by 0 bases, with 7 bases between the two germline ends. As DNA, the CDR3 is TGCGCCAGCAGCTTGGCAGGGGATAGCAATCAGCCCCAGCATTTT. Its protein is CASSLAGDSNQPQHF.

CDR3 sequence (DNA): TGTGCCAGTAGTCCTAGCCGGACAGGGGCCCATGAGCAGTTCTTC. This translates into CASSPSRTGAHEQFF. The gene calls are TRBV19 and TRBJ2-1; 9 bases line up with TRBD1. With V trimmed by 5 bases and J by 8 bases, 10 bases remained unmatched. The CDR3 sequence is 15 residues long. Germline CDR1 reads LNHDA; CDR2 reads SQIVND (reference sequence).

The chain recombines TRBV6-5 with TRBJ2-3; D assignment may be TRBD1 or TRBD2 (5 bases each). The germline V gene encodes CDR1 MNHEY and CDR2 SVGAGI. V dropped 5 bases and J dropped 0 bases, with 12 bases sitting between them. This CDR3 is built from 15 residues. The CDR3 DNA follows: TGTGCCAGCAGTCTCGGGACCGTAAGCACAGATACGCAGTATTTT. It is translated as CASSLGTVSTDTQYF.

The gene calls are TRBV27 and TRBJ2-3, with TRBD2 matching over 11 bases. Per the germline V gene, CDR1 is MNHEY and CDR2 is SMNVEV (reference sequence). CDR3 length: 16 residues. V shed 5 bases, J shed 2 bases, and the junction held 6 bases outside the gene matches. The CDR3 here is CASSLSTSGVTDTQYF. The CDR3 DNA sequence: TGTGCCAGCAGTCTGTCGACTAGCGGGGTCACAGATACGCAGTATTTT.

This clone was picked up one time. The chain joins TRBV9 to TRBJ2-3; D is uncertain. Trimming removed 0 bases from V and 3 bases from J, with 8 bases in between. The CDR3 length is 14 residues. CDR1 SGDLS and CDR2 YYNGEE come from the germline V gene. The CDR3 reads CASSVDASTDTQYF. Here the CDR3 DNA reads TGTGCCAGCAGCGTAGACGCTTCGACAGATACGCAGTATTTT.

The rearrangement uses TRBV2 and TRBJ2-3; 7 nucleotides line up with TRBD1. CDR1 and CDR2 (germline): SNHLY, FYNNEI. This CDR3 spans 13 amino acids. The ends lost 9 bases at V and 6 bases at J; junction bases unmatched: 9. As DNA, the CDR3 is TGTGCCAGAGGACAGGCCGGCCGTGATACGCAGTATTTT. Its translation is CARGQAGRDTQYF.

This clone is a singleton in its sample. The J gene is TRBJ1-2, the V gene TRBV6-6; D unclear. CDR1 and CDR2 from the germline V gene are MNHNY and SVGAGI (reference sequence). The V and J ends lost 0 bases and 3 bases respectively, with 8 bases between them. The CDR3 extends over 14 amino acids. CDR3 coding DNA: TGTGCCAGCAGTTACTCGAGCAGTTACTATGGCTACACCTTC. Amino acids: CASSYSSSYYGYTF.

This rearrangement joins TRBV6-1 to TRBJ2-7; perhaps TRBD2 as D (5 bases). V was trimmed by 5 bases and J by 6 bases, leaving 8 bases between them. From germline, CDR1 is MNHNS and CDR2 SASEGT. The CDR3 length is 11 residues. This CDR3 is CASSSGFEQYF. In DNA, the CDR3 is TGTGCCAGCAGTTCGGGGTTCGAGCAGTACTTC.

CDR3 DNA sequence: TGTGCCAGCAGCACCCCCACCGGGGAGCTGTTTTTT. Its protein product is CASSTPTGELFF. The chain links TRBV5-3 to TRBJ2-2; D not resolved. TRBV5-3 is an open reading frame whose function is uncertain. The length of the CDR3 is 12 residues. Between the trimmed V and J ends, which lost 8 bases and 4 bases, there was a span of 9 bases.

J is TRBJ2-1 and V is TRBV13, with 10 bases matching TRBD2. Germline assignment: CDR1 PRHDT and CDR2 FYEKMQ (reference sequence). The CDR3 loop spans 16 amino acids. The junction had 6 bases not matched to a gene; V was cut back by 1 base and J by 6 bases. The CDR3 bases are TGTGCCAGCAGCTTAGCCCCGGGACTAGCGTCCAATGAGCAGTTCTTC. As protein: CASSLAPGLASNEQFF.

The chain employs TRBV19 and TRBJ1-1; no clear D. CDR3 length: 10 residues. Between the trimmed V and J ends, which lost 6 bases and 5 bases, there was a span of 4 bases. Germline V gene lookup returns CDR1 LNHDA and CDR2 SQIVND (reference sequence). Here the CDR3 DNA reads TGTGCCAGTAGGGGTACTGAAGCTTTCTTT. Its translation is CASRGTEAFF.

The chain carries TRBV29-1 and TRBJ1-1; no reliable D call. From germline, CDR1 is SQVTM and CDR2 ANQGSEA. V was shortened by 2 bases and J by 5 bases, with 9 bases between the two germline ends. The CDR3 is made up of 12 amino acids. The CDR3 nucleotides read TGCAGCGTTGAAACCGACGGGACTGAAGCTTTCTTT. Translating gives CSVETDGTEAFF.

The rearrangement uses TRBV6-6 and TRBJ2-1, with 8 bases fitting TRBD2. V gave up 7 bases and J gave up 5 bases; unmatched junction bases: 4. CDR1 and CDR2 (germline): MNHNY, SVGAGI (reference sequence). The CDR3 contains 13 residues. The CDR3 spells CASMIAGHNEQFF. The CDR3, as DNA: TGTGCCAGCATGATAGCGGGGCACAATGAGCAGTTCTTC.

There are a few counts of this clone. The V and J genes are TRBV13 and TRBJ2-7; the D gene could be TRBD1 or TRBD2 (5 bases each). The V gene lost 5 bases and the J gene lost 5 bases, with 16 bases spanning the gap. This CDR3 spans 14 amino acids. CDR1 is PRHDT and CDR2 is FYEKMQ in the germline V gene (reference sequence). The CDR3 region is CASSPRDLSHEQYF. The CDR3 region has the DNA TGTGCCAGCAGCCCTCGGGACCTTTCCCACGAGCAGTACTTC.

The chain joins TRBV29-1 to TRBJ2-7, with D possibly being TRBD2 (5 bases). The CDR3 is made up of 13 amino acids. Germline V gene sequence: CDR1 SQVTM, CDR2 ANQGSEA. With 3 bases removed from V and 3 bases from J, the gap between germline ends came to 12 bases. This CDR3 is CSVDEGEGYEQYF. The CDR3 DNA follows: TGCAGCGTTGATGAGGGCGAGGGCTACGAGCAGTACTTC.

Of note for this clone: A read error may produce the germline difference seen at one junction end. The V and J genes are TRBV2 and TRBJ2-3, with 7 nucleotides matching TRBD1. CDR1 and CDR2 (germline): SNHLY, FYNNEI. The CDR3 consists of 11 residues. CDR3 DNA sequence: TGTGCCAGCAGTGGGGGCAGGGGGTCCTTCTTT. Encoded protein: CASSGGRGSFF.

Regarding this clone: Sequence at one end of the junction differs from germline and may be a read error. The chain has TRBV5-1 and TRBJ2-5; 8 bases align to TRBD2. This CDR3 is 13 amino acids long. Germline V gives CDR1 SGHRS, CDR2 YFSETQ. This chain's CDR3 is CARSPGGGETQYF. The DNA for the CDR3 is TGCGCCCGCAGTCCGGGCGGGGGGGAGACCCAGTACTTC.

A single count supports this clone. The chain uses TRBV5-8 and TRBJ1-1, with 7 bases lining up with TRBD1. Losses at the gene ends were 4 bases for V and 8 bases for J; bases not matched to a gene: 5. Germline loops: CDR1 SGHTS, CDR2 YDEGEE. CDR3 size: 12 residues. The CDR3 region is CASSPDRVEAFF. Here the CDR3 DNA reads TGTGCCAGCAGCCCAGACAGGGTCGAAGCTTTCTTT.

The V and J genes are TRBV25-1 and TRBJ2-2, with D possibly matching TRBD1 (6 bases). Trimming pared 7 bases from V and 1 base from J, leaving 13 bases between. CDR1 MGHDK and CDR2 SYGVNS come from the germline V gene. CDR3 length: 15 amino acids. The CDR3 spells CASIGLQGNTGELFF. The CDR3, as DNA: TGTGCCAGCATAGGCTTACAGGGGAACACCGGGGAGCTGTTTTTT.